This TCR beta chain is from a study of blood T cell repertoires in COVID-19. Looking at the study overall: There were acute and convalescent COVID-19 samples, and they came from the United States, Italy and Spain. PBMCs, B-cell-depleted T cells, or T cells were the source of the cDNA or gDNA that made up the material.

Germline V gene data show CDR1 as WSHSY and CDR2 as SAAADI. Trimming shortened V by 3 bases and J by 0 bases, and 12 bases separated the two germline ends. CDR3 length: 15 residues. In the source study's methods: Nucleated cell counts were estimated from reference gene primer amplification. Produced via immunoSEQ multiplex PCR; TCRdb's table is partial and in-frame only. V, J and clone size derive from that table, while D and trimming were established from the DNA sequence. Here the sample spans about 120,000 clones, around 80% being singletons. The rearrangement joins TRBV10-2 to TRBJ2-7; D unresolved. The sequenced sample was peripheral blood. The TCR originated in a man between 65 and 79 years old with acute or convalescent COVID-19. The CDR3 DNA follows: TGCGCCAGCAGTGAAATTCCCTTCAGCTCCTACGAGCAGTACTTC. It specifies CASSEIPFSSYEQYF.